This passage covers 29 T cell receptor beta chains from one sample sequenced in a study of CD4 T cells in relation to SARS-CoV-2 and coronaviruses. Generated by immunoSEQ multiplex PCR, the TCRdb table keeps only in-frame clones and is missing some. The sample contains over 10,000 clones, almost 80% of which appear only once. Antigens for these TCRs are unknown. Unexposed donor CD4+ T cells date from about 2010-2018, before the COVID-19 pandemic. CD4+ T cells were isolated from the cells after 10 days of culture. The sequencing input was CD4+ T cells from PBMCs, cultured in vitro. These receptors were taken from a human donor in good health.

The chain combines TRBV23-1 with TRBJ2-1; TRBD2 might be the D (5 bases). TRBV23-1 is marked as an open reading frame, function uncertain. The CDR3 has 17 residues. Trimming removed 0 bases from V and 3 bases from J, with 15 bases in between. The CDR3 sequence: CASSQSPGDRNYNEQFF. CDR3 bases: TGCGCCAGCAGTCAATCGCCCGGGGATAGAAACTACAATGAGCAGTTCTTC.

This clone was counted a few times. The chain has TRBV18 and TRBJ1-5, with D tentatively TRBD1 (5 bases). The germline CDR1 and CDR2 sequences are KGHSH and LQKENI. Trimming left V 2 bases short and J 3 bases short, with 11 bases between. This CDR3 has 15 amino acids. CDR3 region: CASSPSPTDNQPQHF. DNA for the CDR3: TGTGCCAGCTCACCATCCCCGACAGACAATCAGCCCCAGCATTTT. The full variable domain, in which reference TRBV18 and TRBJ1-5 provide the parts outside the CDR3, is NAGVMQNPRHLVRRRGQEARLRCSPMKGHSHVYWYRQLPEEGLKFMVYLQKENIIDESGMPKERFSAEFPKEGPSILRIQQVVRGDSAAYFCASSPSPTDNQPQHFGDGTRLSIL.

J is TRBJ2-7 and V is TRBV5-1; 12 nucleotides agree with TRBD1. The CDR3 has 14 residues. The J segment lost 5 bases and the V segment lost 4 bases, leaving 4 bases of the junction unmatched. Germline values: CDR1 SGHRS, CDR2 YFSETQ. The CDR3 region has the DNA TGCGCCAGCAGCCCGGGGACAGGGGGCGACGAGCAGTACTTC. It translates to CASSPGTGGDEQYF. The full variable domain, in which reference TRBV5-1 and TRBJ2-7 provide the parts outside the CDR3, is KAGVTQTPRYLIKTRGQQVTLSCSPISGHRSVSWYQQTPGQGLQFLFEYFSETQRNKGNFPGRFSGRQFSNSRSEMNVSTLELGDSALYLCASSPGTGGDEQYFGPGTRLTVT.

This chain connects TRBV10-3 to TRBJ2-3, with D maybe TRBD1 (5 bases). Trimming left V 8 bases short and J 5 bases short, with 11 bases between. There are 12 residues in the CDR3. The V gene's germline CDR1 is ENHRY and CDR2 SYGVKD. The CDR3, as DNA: TGTGCCATCGGGGCAGCAGGAGATACGCAGTATTTT. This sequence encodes CAIGAAGDTQYF.

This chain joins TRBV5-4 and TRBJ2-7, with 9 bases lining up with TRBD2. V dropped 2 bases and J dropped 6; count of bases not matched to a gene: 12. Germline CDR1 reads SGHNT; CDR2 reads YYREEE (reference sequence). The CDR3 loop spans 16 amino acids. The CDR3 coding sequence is TGTGCCAGCAGCTTTCTAGCGGGGCCCCGTAGGGGCGAGCAGTACTTC. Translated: CASSFLAGPRRGEQYF.

CDR3 nucleotide sequence: TGTGCCAGCAGCGTAGCTGGGGGAAATACTGAAGCTTTCTTT. Its translation: CASSVAGGNTEAFF. This chain joins TRBV9 and TRBJ1-1; weak D call: TRBD1 (5 bases). The CDR3 sequence is 14 residues long. Germline lookup yields CDR1 SGDLS and CDR2 YYNGEE. Trimming cost V 0 bases and J 5 bases, with 11 bases left between them.

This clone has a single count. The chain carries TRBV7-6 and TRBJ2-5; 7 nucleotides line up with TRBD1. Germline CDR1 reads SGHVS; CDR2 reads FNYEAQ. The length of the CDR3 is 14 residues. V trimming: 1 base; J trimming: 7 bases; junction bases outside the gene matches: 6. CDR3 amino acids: CASSLGDRRVTQYF. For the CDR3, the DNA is TGTGCCAGCAGCTTAGGGGACAGAAGGGTGACCCAGTACTTC.

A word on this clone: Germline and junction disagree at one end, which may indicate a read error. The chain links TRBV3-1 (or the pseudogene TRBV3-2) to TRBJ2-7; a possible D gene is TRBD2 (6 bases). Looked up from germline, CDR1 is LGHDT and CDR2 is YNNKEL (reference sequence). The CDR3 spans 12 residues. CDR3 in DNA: TGTGCCAGCAGCCAAGGTGGGAGGACAAGGGACTTC. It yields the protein CASSQGGRTRDF.

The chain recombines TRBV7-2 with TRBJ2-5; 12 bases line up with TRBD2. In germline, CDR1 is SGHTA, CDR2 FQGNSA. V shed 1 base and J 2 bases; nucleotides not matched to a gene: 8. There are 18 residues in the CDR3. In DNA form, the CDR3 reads TGTGCCAGCAGCTTAGTAACTAGCGGGGGGATATCGCAAGAGACCCAGTACTTC. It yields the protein CASSLVTSGGISQETQYF.

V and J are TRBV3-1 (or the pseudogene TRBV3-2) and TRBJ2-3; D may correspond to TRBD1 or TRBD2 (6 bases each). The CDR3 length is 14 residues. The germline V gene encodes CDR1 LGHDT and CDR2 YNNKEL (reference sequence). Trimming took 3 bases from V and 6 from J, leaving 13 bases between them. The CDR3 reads CASSQARGGDTQYF. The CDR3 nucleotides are TGTGCCAGCAGCCAGGCCAGGGGAGGCGATACGCAGTATTTT.

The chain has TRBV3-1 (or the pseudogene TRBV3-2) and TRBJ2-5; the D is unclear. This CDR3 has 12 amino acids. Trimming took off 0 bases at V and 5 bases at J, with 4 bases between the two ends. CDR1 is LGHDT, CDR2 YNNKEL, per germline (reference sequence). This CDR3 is CASSQEGETQYF. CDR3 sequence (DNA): TGTGCCAGCAGCCAAGAGGGTGAGACCCAGTACTTC.

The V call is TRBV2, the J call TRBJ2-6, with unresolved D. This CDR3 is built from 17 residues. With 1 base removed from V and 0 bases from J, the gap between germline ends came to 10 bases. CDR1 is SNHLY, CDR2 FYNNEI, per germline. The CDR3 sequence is CASSEDLIHSGANVLTF. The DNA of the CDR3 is TGTGCCAGCAGTGAAGACTTAATTCACTCTGGGGCCAACGTCCTGACTTTC.

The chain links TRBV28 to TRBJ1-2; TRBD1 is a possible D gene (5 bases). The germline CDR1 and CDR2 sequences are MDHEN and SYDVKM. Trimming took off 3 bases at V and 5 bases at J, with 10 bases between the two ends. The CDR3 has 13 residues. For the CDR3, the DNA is TGTGCCAGCAGTTTCGGGGGGGGGTATGGCTACACCTTC. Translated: CASSFGGGYGYTF.

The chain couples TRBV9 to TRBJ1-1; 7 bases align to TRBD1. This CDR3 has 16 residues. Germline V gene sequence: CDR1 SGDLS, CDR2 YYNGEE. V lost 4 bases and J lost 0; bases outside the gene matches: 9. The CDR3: CASSTRQGPLNTEAFF. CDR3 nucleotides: TGTGCCAGCAGCACCCGACAGGGTCCCCTGAACACTGAAGCTTTCTTT.

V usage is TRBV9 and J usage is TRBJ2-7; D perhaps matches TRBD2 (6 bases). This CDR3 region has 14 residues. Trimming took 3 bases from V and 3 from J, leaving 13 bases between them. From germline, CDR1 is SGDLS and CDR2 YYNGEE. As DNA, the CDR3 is TGTGCCAGCAGCGGTACTCGGGGGAACTACGAGCAGTACTTC. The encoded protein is CASSGTRGNYEQYF.

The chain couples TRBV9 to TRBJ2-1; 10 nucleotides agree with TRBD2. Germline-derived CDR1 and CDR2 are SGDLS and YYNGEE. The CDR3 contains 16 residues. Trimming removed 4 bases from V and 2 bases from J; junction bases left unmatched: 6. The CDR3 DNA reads TGTGCCAGCAGCTCTCTAGCGGGAGACGCCTACAATGAGCAGTTCTTC. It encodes CASSSLAGDAYNEQFF.

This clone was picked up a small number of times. CDR3 nucleotide sequence: TGTGCCAGCACGATAGGGGGGAACACTGAAGCTTTCTTT. Its protein is CASTIGGNTEAFF. The chain links TRBV6-5 to TRBJ1-1; D may be TRBD1 (6 bases). V dropped 7 bases and J dropped 1 base, with 10 bases sitting between them. This CDR3 spans 13 amino acids. Germline CDR1 and CDR2: MNHEY and SVGAGI.

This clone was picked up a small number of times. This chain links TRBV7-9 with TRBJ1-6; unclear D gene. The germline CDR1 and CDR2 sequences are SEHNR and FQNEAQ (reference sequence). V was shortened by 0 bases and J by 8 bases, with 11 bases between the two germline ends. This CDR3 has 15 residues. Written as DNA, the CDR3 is TGTGCCAGCAGCTTAGCCGCCGGTAGGGATTCACCCCTCCACTTT. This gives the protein CASSLAAGRDSPLHF.

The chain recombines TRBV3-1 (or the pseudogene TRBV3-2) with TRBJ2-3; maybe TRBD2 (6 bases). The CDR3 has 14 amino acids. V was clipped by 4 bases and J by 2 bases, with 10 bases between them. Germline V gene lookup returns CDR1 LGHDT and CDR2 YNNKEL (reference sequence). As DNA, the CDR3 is TGTGCCAGCAGCCCAGGGACTCTCACAGATACGCAGTATTTT. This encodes CASSPGTLTDTQYF.

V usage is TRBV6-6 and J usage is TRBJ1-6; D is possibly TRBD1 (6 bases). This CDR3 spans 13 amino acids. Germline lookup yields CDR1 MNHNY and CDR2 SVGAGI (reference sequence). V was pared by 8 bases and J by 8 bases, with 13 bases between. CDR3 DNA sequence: TGTGCCAGCTCTGGCGGGGGCGATTCACCCCTCCACTTT. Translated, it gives CASSGGGDSPLHF.

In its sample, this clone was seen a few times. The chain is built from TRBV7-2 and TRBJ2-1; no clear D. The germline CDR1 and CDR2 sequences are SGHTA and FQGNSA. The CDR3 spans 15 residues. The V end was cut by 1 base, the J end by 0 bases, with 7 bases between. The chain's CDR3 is CASSLGIGSYNEQFF. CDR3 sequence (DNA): TGTGCCAGCAGCTTAGGGATAGGCTCCTACAATGAGCAGTTCTTC.

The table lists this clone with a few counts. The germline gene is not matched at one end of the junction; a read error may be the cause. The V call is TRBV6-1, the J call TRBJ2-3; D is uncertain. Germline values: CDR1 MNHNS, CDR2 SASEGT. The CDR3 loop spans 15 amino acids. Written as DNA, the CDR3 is TGTGCCAGCAGAGAAGGATTAGCAGACACAGATACGCAGTATTTT. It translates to CASREGLADTDTQYF.

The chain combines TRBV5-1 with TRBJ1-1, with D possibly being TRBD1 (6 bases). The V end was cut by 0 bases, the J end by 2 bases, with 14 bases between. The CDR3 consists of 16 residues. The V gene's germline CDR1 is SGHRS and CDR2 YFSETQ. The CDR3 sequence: CASSLGVGQLNTEAFF. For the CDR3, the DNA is TGCGCCAGCAGCTTGGGCGTTGGACAGCTCAACACTGAAGCTTTCTTT.

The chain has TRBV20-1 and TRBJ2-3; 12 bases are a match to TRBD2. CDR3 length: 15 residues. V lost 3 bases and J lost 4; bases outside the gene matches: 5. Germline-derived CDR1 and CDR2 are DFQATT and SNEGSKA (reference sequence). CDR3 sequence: CSASGLAGFADTQYF. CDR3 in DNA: TGCAGTGCTAGTGGACTAGCGGGGTTTGCAGATACGCAGTATTTT.

In DNA, the CDR3 is TGTGCCACCAGCAGAGATTCATACATTCAGTACTTC. This encodes CATSRDSYIQYF. The chain is built from TRBV15 and TRBJ2-4; no clear D gene. The CDR3 has 12 residues. Germline assignment: CDR1 LNHNV and CDR2 YYDKDF (reference sequence). V gave up 0 bases and J gave up 8 bases, with 5 bases separating them.

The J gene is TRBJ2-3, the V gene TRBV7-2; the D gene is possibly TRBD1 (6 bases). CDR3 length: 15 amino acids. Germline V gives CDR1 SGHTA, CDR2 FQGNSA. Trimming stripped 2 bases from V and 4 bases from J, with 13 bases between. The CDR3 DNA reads TGTGCCAGCAGCTTAAACGGCAGGGGCGCAGATACGCAGTATTTT. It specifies CASSLNGRGADTQYF.

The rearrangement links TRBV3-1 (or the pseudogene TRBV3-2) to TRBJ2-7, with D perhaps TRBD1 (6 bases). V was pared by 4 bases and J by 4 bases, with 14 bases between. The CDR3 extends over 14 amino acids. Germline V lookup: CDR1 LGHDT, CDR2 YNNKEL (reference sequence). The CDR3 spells CASSLRGLEYEQYF. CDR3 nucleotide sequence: TGTGCCAGCAGCCTTAGGGGGTTAGAGTACGAGCAGTACTTC.

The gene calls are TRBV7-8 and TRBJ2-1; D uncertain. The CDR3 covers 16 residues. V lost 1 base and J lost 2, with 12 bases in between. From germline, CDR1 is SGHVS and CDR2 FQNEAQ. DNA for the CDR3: TGTGCCAGCAGCTTAGGAACGGGCCTTCCCTACAATGAGCAGTTCTTC. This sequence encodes CASSLGTGLPYNEQFF.

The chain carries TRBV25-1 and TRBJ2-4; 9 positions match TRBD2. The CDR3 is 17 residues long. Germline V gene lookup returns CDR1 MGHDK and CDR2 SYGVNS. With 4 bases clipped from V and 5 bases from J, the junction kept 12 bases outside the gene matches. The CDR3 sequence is CASSARVPGLAENIQYF. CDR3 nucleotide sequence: TGTGCCAGCAGTGCCAGAGTGCCGGGACTAGCAGAAAACATTCAGTACTTC. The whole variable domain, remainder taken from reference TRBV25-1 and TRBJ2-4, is EADIYQTPRYLVIGTGKKITLECSQTMGHDKMYWYQQDPGMELHLIHYSYGVNSTEKGDLSSESTVSRIRTEHFPLTLESARPSHTSQYLCASSARVPGLAENIQYFGAGTRLSVL.